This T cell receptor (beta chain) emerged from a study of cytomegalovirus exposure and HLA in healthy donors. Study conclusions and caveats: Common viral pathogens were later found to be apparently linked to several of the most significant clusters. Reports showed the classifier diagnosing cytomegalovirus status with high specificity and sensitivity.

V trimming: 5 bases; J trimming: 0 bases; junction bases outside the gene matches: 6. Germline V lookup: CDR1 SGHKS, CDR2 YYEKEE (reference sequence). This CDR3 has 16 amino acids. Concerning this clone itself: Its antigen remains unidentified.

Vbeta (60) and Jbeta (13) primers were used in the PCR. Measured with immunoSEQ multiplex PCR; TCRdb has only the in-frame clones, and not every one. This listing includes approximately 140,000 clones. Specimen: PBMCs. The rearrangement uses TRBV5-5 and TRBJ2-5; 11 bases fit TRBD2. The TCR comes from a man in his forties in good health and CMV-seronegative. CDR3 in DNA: TGTGCCAGCAGTCACCTAGCGGGGGGCTACCAAGAGACCCAGTACTTC. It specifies CASSHLAGGYQETQYF.